These 10 T cell receptor beta chains originate from one sample sequenced in a study of identical twins. One entry per CDR3 protein results from TCRdb running MiXCR on the 5' RACE reads. The sample shows about 520,000 distinct CDR3 sequences, roughly a fifth of them seen only once. These records were also assigned to another study, of T cells expressing NK-cell markers.

Material: CD4+ T cells sorted from blood. These receptors were taken from a woman aged 18-29 years in good health.

V and J are TRBV3-1 and TRBJ2-1, with 9 nucleotides matching TRBD1. This CDR3 spans 15 amino acids. J gave up 5 bases and V 3 bases, and 5 bases lay outside the gene matches. Looked up from germline, CDR1 is LGHDT and CDR2 is YNNKEL (reference sequence). CDR3 protein: CASSQAGTGNNEQFF. Written as DNA, the CDR3 is TGTGCCAGCAGCCAGGCCGGGACAGGGAACAATGAGCAGTTCTTC.

The V and J genes are TRBV25-1 and TRBJ2-2, with D possibly called TRBD1 or TRBD2 (5 bases each). Germline CDR1 MGHDK, CDR2 SYGVNS. The CDR3 covers 15 residues. Trimming took 6 bases from V and 2 from J, leaving 13 bases between them. DNA for the CDR3: TGTGCCAGCAGACGCCGGGACGGCAACACCGGGGAGCTGTTTTTT. It is translated as CASRRRDGNTGELFF.

The chain is built from TRBV4-2 and TRBJ2-5; D is perhaps TRBD1 (6 bases). This CDR3 has 16 residues. CDR1 and CDR2 from the germline V gene are LGHNA and YNFKEQ. Trimming removed 0 bases from V and 1 base from J, with 12 bases in between. The CDR3 DNA follows: TGTGCCAGCAGCCAAGATCCACAGGGAGTCCAAGAGACCCAGTACTTC. Amino acid sequence: CASSQDPQGVQETQYF.

The chain combines TRBV10-3 with TRBJ2-1; D call uncertain. The CDR3 has 12 amino acids. V lost 2 bases, J lost 7 bases, and 6 bases lay in between. Per germline, CDR1 ENHRY and CDR2 SYGVKD. The CDR3 sequence: CAISEARNEQFF. The DNA for the CDR3 is TGTGCCATCAGTGAGGCTAGGAATGAGCAGTTCTTC.

This clonotype was observed a handful of times. The chain links TRBV7-2 to TRBJ2-3; D unclear. V dropped 5 bases and J dropped 1 base, with 13 bases sitting between them. The CDR3 length is 15 residues. CDR1 is SGHTA and CDR2 is FQGNSA in the germline V gene. CDR3 protein: CASSTRRTGTDTQYF. In nucleotides, the CDR3 is TGTGCCAGCAGCACCCGCAGGACGGGCACAGATACGCAGTATTTT. Filled out from reference TRBV7-2 and TRBJ2-3, the complete variable domain reads GAGVSQSPSNKVTEKGKDVELRCDPISGHTALYWYRQSLGQGLEFLIYFQGNSAPDKSGLPSDRFSAERTGGSVSTLTIQRTQQEDSAVYLCASSTRRTGTDTQYFGPGTRLTVL.

This clonotype came up a few times. The genes are TRBV20-1 and TRBJ2-7; D gene ambiguous. This CDR3 is built from 11 residues. The germline V gene has CDR1 DFQATT and CDR2 SNEGSKA (reference sequence). V dropped 0 bases and J dropped 3 bases, with 3 bases sitting between them. CDR3 nucleotides: TGCAGTGCTAGAGACATCTACGAGCAGTACTTC. It specifies CSARDIYEQYF.

The V call is TRBV18, the J call TRBJ1-1; TRBD1 aligns across 8 bases. With 7 bases clipped from V and 4 bases from J, the junction kept 5 bases outside the gene matches. CDR3 length: 13 residues. Germline V lookup: CDR1 KGHSH, CDR2 LQKENI. The CDR3 reads CASLDREATEAFF. The CDR3 coding sequence is TGTGCCAGCTTGGACAGGGAAGCCACTGAAGCTTTCTTT.

This clonotype was seen more than once but under ten times. V and J are TRBV4-3 and TRBJ2-3, with 8 bases aligning to TRBD1. The CDR3 is made up of 15 amino acids. The V gene's germline CDR1 is LGHNA and CDR2 YSLEER. The V gene end was trimmed by 0 bases and the J gene end by 1 base; junction bases not matched to a gene: 0. As DNA, the CDR3 is TGCGCCAGCAGCCAAGAGGGACAGGGCACAGATACGCAGTATTTT. Translation gives CASSQEGQGTDTQYF.

In its sample, this clonotype was seen a few times. This rearrangement joins TRBV5-1 to TRBJ2-7; 7 bases are a match to TRBD1. Germline V gives CDR1 SGHRS, CDR2 YFSETQ. V was pared by 1 base and J by 2 bases, with 3 bases of the junction left unmatched. CDR3 size: 14 residues. CDR3 protein: CASSLRQGPYEQYF. As DNA, the CDR3 is TGCGCCAGCAGCTTGCGACAGGGCCCCTACGAGCAGTACTTC.

The chain couples TRBV29-1 to TRBJ2-3; D not resolved. Trimming stripped 4 bases from V and 2 bases from J, with 4 bases between. The CDR3 sequence is 11 residues long. Per the germline V gene, CDR1 is SQVTM and CDR2 is ANQGSEA. The CDR3 is CSVGLTDTQYF. CDR3 sequence (DNA): TGCAGCGTTGGTCTCACAGATACGCAGTATTTT.